This T cell receptor beta chain was observed in a study of cytomegalovirus exposure and HLA in healthy donors. Primers included in the PCR were 60 Vbeta and 13 Jbeta primers. Profiling relied on immunoSEQ multiplex PCR, and the TCRdb table lists in-frame clones only, not all of them. The sample yields around 95,000 clones, nearly 80% seen once. The sequencing input was PBMCs. This clonotype was obtained from a woman between 40 and 50 years old in good health and CMV-seropositive.

DNA of the CDR3: TGCGCCAGCAGCTGGGACAGGGGAGTGGATGAGCAGTTCTTC. Translating it yields CASSWDRGVDEQFF. The chain couples TRBV5-1 to TRBJ2-1, with 10 nucleotides matching TRBD1. Germline values: CDR1 SGHRS, CDR2 YFSETQ. The CDR3 covers 14 residues. J was trimmed by 8 bases and V by 3 bases; bases with no gene match: 5.